This T cell receptor (beta chain) was documented in a study of cytomegalovirus exposure and HLA in healthy donors. As for the study in general: Earlier, almost 120 million unique TCR beta sequences were recovered from 170 million or so T cells by an analysis. For the approximately 400 genotyped donors, approximately 83% fell within the Caucasian-associated ancestry cluster. General study findings and limits: Published work reported that the classifier diagnosed cytomegalovirus status with high specificity and sensitivity. The records held CMV serostatus as the only immune exposure information.

About this clone: As yet, its antigen is unknown.

Researchers ran the PCR with 60 Vbeta and 13 Jbeta primers. The data were produced by immunoSEQ multiplex PCR, yet TCRdb's version contains in-frame clones alone and is incomplete. The table records 200,000 to 300,000 clones, 84% of them present only once. This CDR3 has 14 residues. Germline loops: CDR1 SGHRS, CDR2 YFSETQ. The specimen was PBMCs. The clonotype comes from a woman between 40 and 55 years old in good health and CMV-seropositive. The chain links TRBV5-1 to TRBJ2-5, with 7 bases lining up with TRBD2. The J call may be mistaken, given a closer DNA end match to TRBJ2-7. The CDR3 loop reads CASSSGDLPYEQYF. The CDR3 region has the DNA TGCGCCAGCAGCAGCGGGGACTTGCCCTACGAGCAGTACTTC.